The T cell receptor (beta chain) under discussion was sequenced for a study of cytomegalovirus exposure and HLA in healthy donors. The PCR employed 60 Vbeta primers together with 13 Jbeta primers. This table comes from immunoSEQ multiplex PCR, and its TCRdb copy is limited to in-frame clones, with some not included. This sample has fewer than 250,000 clones, with about four fifths found just once. Trimming cost V 3 bases and J 2 bases, with 12 bases left between them. Per the germline V gene, CDR1 is MNHNY and CDR2 is SVGAGI (reference sequence). CDR3 length equals 15 residues. The sequence derives from a man aged 35 to 55 in good health and CMV-seropositive. The chain combines TRBV6-6 with TRBJ2-3; tentative D call: TRBD1 (5 bases). The sequenced sample was PBMCs. Written as DNA, the CDR3 is TGTGCCAGCAGTTATTGGGGCAGAGACACAGATACGCAGTATTTT. This gives the protein CASSYWGRDTDTQYF.